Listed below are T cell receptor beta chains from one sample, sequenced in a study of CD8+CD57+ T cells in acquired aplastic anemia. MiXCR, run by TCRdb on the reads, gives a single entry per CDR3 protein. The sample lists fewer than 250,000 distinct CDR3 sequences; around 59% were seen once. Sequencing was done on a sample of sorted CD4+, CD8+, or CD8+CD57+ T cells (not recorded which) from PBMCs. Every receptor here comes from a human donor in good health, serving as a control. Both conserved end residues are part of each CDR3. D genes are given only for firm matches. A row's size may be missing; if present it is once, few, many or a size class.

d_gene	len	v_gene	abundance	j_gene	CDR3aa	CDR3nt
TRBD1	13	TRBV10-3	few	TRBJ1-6	CAITDRVNSPLHF	TGTGCCATCACCGACAGGGTGAATTCACCCCTCCACTTT
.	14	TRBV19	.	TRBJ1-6	CASSSDGPHSPLHF	TGTGCCAGTAGTTCGGACGGCCCGCATTCACCCCTCCACTTT
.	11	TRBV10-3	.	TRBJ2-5	CATRKGETQYF	TGTGCCACGAGGAAGGGGGAGACCCAGTACTTC
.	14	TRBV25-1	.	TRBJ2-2	CASSADRNTGELFF	TGTGCCAGCAGTGCTGACCGAAACACCGGGGAGCTGTTTTTT
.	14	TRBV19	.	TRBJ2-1	CASSRKDVGGEQFF	TGTGCCAGTAGTAGGAAGGACGTGGGGGGTGAGCAGTTCTTC
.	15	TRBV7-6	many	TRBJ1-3	CASSLDSMSGNTIYF	TGTGCCAGCAGCTTAGATTCGATGTCTGGAAACACCATATATTTT
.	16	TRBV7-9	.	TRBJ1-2	CASSLSPAESNYGYTF	TGTGCCAGCAGCTTGTCGCCGGCCGAATCTAACTATGGCTACACCTTC
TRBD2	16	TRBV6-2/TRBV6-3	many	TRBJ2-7	CASSPLAGPGRNEQYF	TGTGCCAGCAGTCCACTAGCGGGGCCGGGCCGGAACGAGCAGTACTTC
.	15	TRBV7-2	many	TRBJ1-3	CASSPVMGGGNTIYF	TGTGCCAGCAGCCCGGTGATGGGGGGGGGAAACACCATATATTTT
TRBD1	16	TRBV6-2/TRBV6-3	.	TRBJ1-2	CASSYPRQGTNYGYTF	TGTGCCAGCAGTTACCCCCGACAGGGGACTAACTATGGCTACACCTTC
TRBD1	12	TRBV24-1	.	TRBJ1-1	CATRSSGGEAFF	TGTGCCACCAGGTCGTCAGGGGGTGAAGCTTTCTTT
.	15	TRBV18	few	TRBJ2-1	CASSPPLGTSNEQFF	TGTGCCAGCTCACCACCGCTCGGGACATCGAATGAGCAGTTCTTC
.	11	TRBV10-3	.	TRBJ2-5	CAMGGGETQYF	TGTGCCATGGGGGGCGGGGAGACCCAGTACTTC
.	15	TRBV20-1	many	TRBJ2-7	CSAPSGTTSSYEQYF	TGCAGTGCTCCCTCAGGGACCACCTCCTCCTACGAGCAGTACTTC
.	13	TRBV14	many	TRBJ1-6	CASSQDRGTPLHF	TGTGCCAGCAGCCAAGATCGAGGGACACCCCTCCACTTT
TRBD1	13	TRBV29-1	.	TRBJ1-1	CSVTNRGGSEAFF	TGCAGCGTTACAAACAGGGGTGGGAGTGAAGCTTTCTTT
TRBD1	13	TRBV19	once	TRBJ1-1	CASSRQDRGFAFF	TGTGCCAGTAGTCGCCAGGACAGGGGTTTTGCTTTCTTT
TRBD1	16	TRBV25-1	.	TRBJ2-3	CASSAGQGGSTDTQYF	TGTGCCAGCAGTGCCGGACAGGGAGGATCCACAGATACGCAGTATTTT
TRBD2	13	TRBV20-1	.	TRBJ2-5	CSAREGTSGTQYF	TGCAGTGCTAGAGAAGGGACTAGCGGGACCCAGTACTTC
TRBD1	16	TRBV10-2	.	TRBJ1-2	CATSTVRQGEVYGYTF	TGCGCCACCTCAACTGTTAGACAGGGGGAAGTGTATGGCTACACCTTC
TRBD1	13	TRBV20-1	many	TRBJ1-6	CSASPDRVSPLHF	TGCAGTGCTAGCCCCGACAGGGTTTCACCCCTCCACTTT
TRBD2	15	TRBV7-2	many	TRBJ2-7	CASSLAGLDSYEQYF	TGTGCCAGCAGCTTAGCGGGACTAGATTCCTACGAGCAGTACTTC
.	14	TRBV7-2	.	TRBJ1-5	CASSLRQADQPQHF	TGTGCCAGCAGCTTAAGACAGGCAGATCAGCCCCAGCATTTT
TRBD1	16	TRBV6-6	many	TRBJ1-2	CASKETGGITNYGYTF	TGTGCCAGCAAAGAGACAGGGGGGATTACTAACTATGGCTACACCTTC
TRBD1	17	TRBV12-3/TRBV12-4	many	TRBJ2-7	CASTFGPTGQGTYEQYF	TGTGCCAGCACTTTTGGGCCCACAGGACAGGGAACTTACGAGCAGTACTTC
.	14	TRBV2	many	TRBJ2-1	CASSDRAGVSEQFF	TGTGCCAGCAGTGATCGGGCAGGGGTCAGTGAGCAGTTCTTC
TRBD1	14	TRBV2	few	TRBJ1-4	CASSGGQGEEKLFF	TGTGCCAGCAGCGGAGGACAGGGGGAAGAAAAACTGTTTTTT
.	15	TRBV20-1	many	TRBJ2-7	CSARDRGRGVGEQYF	TGCAGTGCTAGAGATCGGGGTCGAGGGGTAGGCGAGCAGTACTTC